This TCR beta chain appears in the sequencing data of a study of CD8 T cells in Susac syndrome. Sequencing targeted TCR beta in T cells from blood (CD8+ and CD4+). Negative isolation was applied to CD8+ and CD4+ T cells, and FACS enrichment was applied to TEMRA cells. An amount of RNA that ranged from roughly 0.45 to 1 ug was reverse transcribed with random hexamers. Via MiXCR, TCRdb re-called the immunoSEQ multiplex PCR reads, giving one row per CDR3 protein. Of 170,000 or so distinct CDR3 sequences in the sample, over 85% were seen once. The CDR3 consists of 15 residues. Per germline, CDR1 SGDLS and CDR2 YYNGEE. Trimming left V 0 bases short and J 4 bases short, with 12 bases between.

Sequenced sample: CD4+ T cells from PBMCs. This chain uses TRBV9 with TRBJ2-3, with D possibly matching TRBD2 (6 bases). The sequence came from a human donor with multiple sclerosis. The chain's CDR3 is CASSVEGGVPDTQYF. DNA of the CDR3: TGTGCCAGCAGCGTAGAAGGAGGGGTTCCAGATACGCAGTATTTT.